A selection of T cell receptor beta chains follows, all from one sample in a study of shared clonotypes between healthy human individuals. Sequencing used immunoSEQ multiplex PCR; TCRdb keeps in-frame clones, though not all of them. Counted here are around 1.9 million clones, about 92% occurring once; the ten biggest clones make up roughly 1.7%. Source material: naive CD8+ T cells from PBMCs. The receptors were gathered from a man between 18 and 29 years old in good health. Some clones in this sample may be carry-over from other donors' samples. The CDR3 runs from the conserved cysteine through the conserved F or W. A D gene is named only where the DNA matches it firmly. Some rows have no size entry. The others give once, few or many, or a class for an expanded clone.

v_call,clone_size,d_call,j_call,cdr3_aa,cdr3_nt
TRBV6-1,NA,NA,TRBJ2-7,CASRTQVSDPYEQYF,TGTGCCAGCAGGACTCAGGTGAGCGACCCCTACGAGCAGTACTTC
TRBV27,NA,TRBD2,TRBJ2-1,CASSFGGVSYNEQFF,TGTGCCAGCAGTTTTGGGGGGGTATCCTACAATGAGCAGTTCTTC
TRBV28,NA,NA,TRBJ2-3,CASSLTGNTHTQYF,TGTGCCAGCAGCCTTACAGGGAATACCCATACGCAGTATTTT
TRBV19,NA,TRBD1,TRBJ2-3,CASSTDGTGGATDTQYF,TGTGCCAGTAGTACAGACGGGACAGGGGGCGCCACAGATACGCAGTATTTT
TRBV5-6,few,NA,TRBJ2-2,CASSVTNTGELFF,TGTGCCAGCAGCGTTACGAACACCGGGGAGCTGTTTTTT
TRBV27,NA,NA,TRBJ2-1,CASSWTGGNEQFF,TGTGCCAGCAGTTGGACGGGCGGGAATGAGCAGTTCTTC
TRBV28,NA,TRBD2,TRBJ2-7,CASDPGLGSYEQYF,TGTGCCAGCGACCCGGGACTAGGGTCCTACGAGCAGTACTTC
TRBV4-2,NA,NA,TRBJ2-3,CASSRTKTLMTDTQYF,TGTGCCAGCAGCCGAACAAAGACGTTGATGACAGATACGCAGTATTTT
TRBV7-2,NA,NA,TRBJ2-5,CASSLWGRETQYF,TGTGCCAGCAGCTTATGGGGGAGGGAGACCCAGTACTTC
TRBV14,once,NA,TRBJ2-2,CASSQALGLIGELFF,TGTGCCAGCAGCCAAGCACTGGGGTTGATCGGGGAGCTGTTTTTT
TRBV2,NA,TRBD1,TRBJ2-7,CASSSLSDRTLSYEQYF,TGTGCCAGCAGTTCTCTTTCGGACAGGACACTCTCCTACGAGCAGTACTTC
TRBV7-9,NA,TRBD1,TRBJ2-7,CASSPTGDGQYF,TGTGCCAGCAGCCCTACAGGGGACGGGCAGTACTTC
TRBV27,few,NA,TRBJ1-1,CASSLRQMNTEAFF,TGTGCCAGCAGTTTAAGACAGATGAACACTGAAGCTTTCTTT
TRBV29-1,NA,NA,TRBJ1-2,CSLREASGYTF,TGCAGCCTACGGGAGGCTTCTGGCTACACCTTC
TRBV28,NA,TRBD1,TRBJ2-1,CASRPDHGQGAQEQFF,TGTGCCAGCAGGCCGGATCACGGACAGGGGGCTCAAGAGCAGTTCTTC
TRBV7-9,NA,TRBD2,TRBJ2-7,CASSTTSGISYEQYF,TGTGCCAGCAGCACGACTAGCGGGATCTCCTACGAGCAGTACTTC
TRBV7-8,NA,NA,TRBJ2-1,CASSQSGTLTYNEQFF,TGTGCCAGCAGCCAATCCGGGACTCTGACCTACAATGAGCAGTTCTTC
TRBV7-8,NA,NA,TRBJ2-7,CASSPLRGPRDHEQYF,TGTGCCAGCAGCCCGCTCCGGGGCCCGAGGGACCACGAGCAGTACTTC
TRBV5-6,NA,TRBD2,TRBJ2-5,CASSWSGVFETQYF,TGTGCCAGCAGCTGGAGCGGGGTATTCGAGACCCAGTACTTC
TRBV6-5,NA,NA,TRBJ2-7,CASSYSDSYEQYF,TGTGCCAGCAGTTACTCAGATTCCTACGAGCAGTACTTC
TRBV28,NA,TRBD2,TRBJ2-7,CASVLAGGFEQYF,TGTGCCAGCGTACTAGCGGGAGGTTTCGAGCAGTACTTC
TRBV4-3,NA,NA,TRBJ2-7,CASSQRGAGHYEQYF,TGCGCCAGCAGCCAAAGAGGGGCTGGCCACTACGAGCAGTACTTC
TRBV4-2,once,NA,TRBJ1-4,CASSQVRGGEKLFF,TGTGCCAGCAGCCAAGTCAGGGGCGGTGAAAAACTGTTTTTT
TRBV28,NA,NA,TRBJ2-5,CASSFGGYETQETQYF,TGTGCCAGCAGTTTTGGGGGGTACGAGACTCAAGAGACCCAGTACTTC
TRBV27,NA,NA,TRBJ1-1,CASSLLGGATEAFF,TGTGCCAGCAGTTTGTTAGGGGGGGCCACTGAAGCTTTCTTT
TRBV27,NA,NA,TRBJ2-6,CASSPPGVSGANVLTF,TGTGCCAGCAGTCCCCCAGGGGTTTCGGGGGCCAACGTCCTGACTTTC
TRBV27,NA,NA,TRBJ2-7,CASSLGGGGPEQYF,TGTGCCAGCAGCCTCGGTGGAGGGGGCCCCGAGCAGTACTTC
TRBV6-1,NA,NA,TRBJ1-2,CASSDDHSPANYGYTF,TGTGCCAGCAGTGATGACCATTCCCCGGCTAACTATGGCTACACCTTC
TRBV28,NA,NA,TRBJ2-7,CASSFFGGANEQYF,TGTGCCAGCAGTTTTTTCGGCGGGGCCAACGAGCAGTACTTC
TRBV2,NA,NA,TRBJ2-3,CASEGRGDTDTQYF,TGTGCCAGCGAGGGCAGGGGGGACACAGATACGCAGTATTTT
TRBV9,once,TRBD2,TRBJ2-1,CASSVAGTSNNEQFF,TGTGCCAGCAGCGTAGCCGGGACTAGCAACAATGAGCAGTTCTTC